This T cell receptor (beta chain) was profiled in a study of T cells in Graves' hyperthyroidism and ophthalmopathy. RNA transcripts were the template for amplifying TCR beta CDR3 regions. HTBI primers were the set used in a first-round RT-PCR of the TCR CDR3. TCRdb ran MiXCR on the multiplex PCR reads and lists one entry per CDR3 protein. The sample consists of more than 350,000 distinct CDR3 sequences, roughly 15% of them appearing once. Each diagnosis drew on symptoms, thyroxine, TRAb, thyroid ultrasound and orbital computed tomography findings. The PBMCs were taken from approximately 11 ml of fresh peripheral blood. The CDR3 spans 19 residues. V trimming: 6 bases; J trimming: 0 bases; junction bases outside the gene matches: 17. Germline assignment: CDR1 DFQATT and CDR2 SNEGSKA (reference sequence). In its sample, this clonotype was seen many times.

The sample was blood. The chain couples TRBV20-1 to TRBJ2-1; 10 bases map to TRBD2. The sequence was obtained from a woman aged 55-75 years with Graves' ophthalmopathy. CDR3 in amino acids: CSAAAPTGTSVTSYNEQFF. The CDR3, as DNA: TGCAGTGCCGCCGCACCCACCGGGACTAGCGTTACCTCCTACAATGAGCAGTTCTTC.